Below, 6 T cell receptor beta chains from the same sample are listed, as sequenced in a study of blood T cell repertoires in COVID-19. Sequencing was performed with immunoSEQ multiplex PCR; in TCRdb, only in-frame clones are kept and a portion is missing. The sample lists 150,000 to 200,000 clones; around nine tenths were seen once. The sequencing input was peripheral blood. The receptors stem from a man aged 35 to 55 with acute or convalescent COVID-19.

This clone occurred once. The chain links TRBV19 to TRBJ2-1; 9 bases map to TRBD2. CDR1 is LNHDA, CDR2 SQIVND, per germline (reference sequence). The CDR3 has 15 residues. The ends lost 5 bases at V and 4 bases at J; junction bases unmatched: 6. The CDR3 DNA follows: TGTGCCAGTAGTTACGGGCGGGGGGGTTACAATGAGCAGTTCTTC. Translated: CASSYGRGGYNEQFF.

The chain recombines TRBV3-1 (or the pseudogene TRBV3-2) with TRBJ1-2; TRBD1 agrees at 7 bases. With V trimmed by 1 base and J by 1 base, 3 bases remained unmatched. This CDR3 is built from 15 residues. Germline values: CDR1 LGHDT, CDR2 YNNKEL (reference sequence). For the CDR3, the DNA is TGTGCCAGCAGCCAAGTACAGGGGTTTAACTATGGCTACACCTTC. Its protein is CASSQVQGFNYGYTF.

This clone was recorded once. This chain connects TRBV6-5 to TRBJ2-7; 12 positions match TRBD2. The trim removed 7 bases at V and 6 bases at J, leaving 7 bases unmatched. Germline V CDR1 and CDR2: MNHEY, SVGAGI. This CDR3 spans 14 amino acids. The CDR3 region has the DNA TGTGCCAGCACGAGGACTAGCGGGGTTTTCGAGCAGTACTTC. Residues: CASTRTSGVFEQYF.

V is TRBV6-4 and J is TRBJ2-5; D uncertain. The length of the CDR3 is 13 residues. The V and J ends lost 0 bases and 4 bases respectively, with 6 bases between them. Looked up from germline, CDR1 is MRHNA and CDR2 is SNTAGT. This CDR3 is CASSDSLGETQYF. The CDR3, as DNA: TGTGCCAGCAGTGACTCGCTAGGAGAGACCCAGTACTTC.

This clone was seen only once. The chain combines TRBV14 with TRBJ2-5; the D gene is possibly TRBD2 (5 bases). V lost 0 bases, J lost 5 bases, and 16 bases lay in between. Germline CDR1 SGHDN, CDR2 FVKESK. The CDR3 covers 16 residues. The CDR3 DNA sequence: TGTGCCAGCAGCCAAGAAGCGGAATCAGGAGTCGAGACCCAGTACTTC. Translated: CASSQEAESGVETQYF.

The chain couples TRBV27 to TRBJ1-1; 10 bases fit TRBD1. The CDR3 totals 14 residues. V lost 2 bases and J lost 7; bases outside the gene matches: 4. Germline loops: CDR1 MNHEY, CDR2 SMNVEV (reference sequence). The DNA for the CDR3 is TGTGCCAGCAGTTTAAGACAGGGGGCGGGTGAAGCTTTCTTT. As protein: CASSLRQGAGEAFF.